This T cell receptor (beta chain) comes out of a study of control samples from healthy donors and cancer patients. The CDR3 runs 14 residues. CDR1 SQVTM and CDR2 ANQGSEA come from the germline V gene. The ends lost 3 bases at V and 4 bases at J; junction bases unmatched: 8. Sequenced by immunoSEQ multiplex PCR; TCRdb stores in-frame clones only, minus some. The profile shows around 100,000 clones, around nine tenths of them singletons. This chain links TRBV29-1 with TRBJ2-5, with 7 bases fitting TRBD1. The sample comprised PBMCs. The source of this sequence is a man aged 55 to 70 with lung cancer. The DNA for the CDR3 is TGCAGCGTTGATAAGGGGGCCATCGGAGAGACCCAGTACTTC. It specifies CSVDKGAIGETQYF.